A single sample gave rise to the 8 T cell receptor beta chains below, sequenced in a study of T cell responses to AZD1222 COVID-19 vaccine (dated by TCRdb to the early 2020s). The library was prepared using the immunoSEQ multiplex PCR assay. The table was pulled from immuneACCESS by TCRdb, which kept in-frame rearrangements only. Such tables lose some clones; where checked, under half of the loss comes from unresolved V genes, and the rest has no known cause. This sample has some 120,000 clones in its table, and roughly nine tenths of those were observed once. The ten largest clones add up to approximately 8.8% of the sample. Sample time point, as interpreted from the label and publication: about 28 days (+/-7) after the second vaccine dose. The material sequenced was peripheral blood, taken 28 days after the second AZD1222 dose. The receptors come from an adult who received the AZD1222 COVID-19 vaccine.

The chain employs TRBV15 and TRBJ1-4; D not resolved. Germline CDR1 and CDR2: LNHNV and YYDKDF (reference sequence). The CDR3 runs 14 residues. The V gene lost 0 bases and the J gene lost 5 bases, with 7 bases spanning the gap. CDR3 nucleotide sequence: TGTGCCACCAGCAGAGACAGGAGCAATGAAAAACTGTTTTTT. This gives the protein CATSRDRSNEKLFF.

The chain couples TRBV6-6 to TRBJ2-4, with 7 bases fitting TRBD2. V was clipped by 6 bases and J by 6 bases; unmatched bases: 8. Per the germline V gene, CDR1 is MNHNY and CDR2 is SVGAGI (reference sequence). The CDR3 has 14 residues. CDR3: CASRPGGRGNIQYF. In DNA form, the CDR3 reads TGTGCCAGCAGGCCGGGGGGTCGGGGAAACATTCAGTACTTC.

The chain carries TRBV3-1 (or the pseudogene TRBV3-2) and TRBJ2-1; D is uncertain. This CDR3 spans 13 amino acids. CDR1 is LGHDT and CDR2 is YNNKEL in the germline V gene (reference sequence). V shed 4 bases and J shed 14 bases, with 18 bases lying between them. The CDR3 here is CASSRQAGDLKFF. The CDR3 coding sequence is TGTGCCAGCAGCCGACAAGCTGGTGATCTGAAGTTCTTC.

V usage is TRBV7-2 and J usage is TRBJ2-1; D might be TRBD2 (5 bases). Trimming stripped 4 bases from V and 9 bases from J, with 16 bases between. The germline V gene encodes CDR1 SGHTA and CDR2 FQGNSA. This CDR3 has 14 residues. CDR3 protein: CASSSGLGLFEQFF. The CDR3 DNA is TGTGCCAGCAGCTCTGGCCTCGGACTTTTTGAGCAGTTCTTC.

J is TRBJ1-2 and V is TRBV10-2; 10 bases fit TRBD1. Germline trimming cut 2 bases from V and 7 bases from J; bases unmatched to any gene: 1. This CDR3 region has 13 residues. CDR1 is WSHSY and CDR2 is SAAADI in the germline V gene. CDR3 in DNA: TGCGCCAGCAGTGAGGACAGGGGGCTTGGCTACACCTTC. It translates to CASSEDRGLGYTF.

J is TRBJ1-1 and V is TRBV27; a possible D gene is TRBD1 (5 bases). V lost 2 bases and J lost 1, with 11 bases in between. From germline, CDR1 is MNHEY and CDR2 SMNVEV (reference sequence). The CDR3 length is 15 residues. DNA for the CDR3: TGTGCCAGCAGTTTAATGGGGACCGCGAACACTGAAGCTTTCTTT. The encoded protein is CASSLMGTANTEAFF.

This clone was observed a single time. The V and J genes are TRBV29-1 and TRBJ1-5; maybe TRBD1 (5 bases). Germline V gene lookup returns CDR1 SQVTM and CDR2 ANQGSEA. V lost 6 bases to trimming and J lost 2 bases, with 14 bases between them. The CDR3 length is 14 residues. The CDR3: CSVAQGVGNQPQHF. In nucleotides, the CDR3 is TGCAGCGTGGCTCAGGGAGTTGGCAATCAGCCCCAGCATTTT.

The rearrangement joins TRBV3-1 (or the pseudogene TRBV3-2) to TRBJ1-1; no definite D call. This CDR3 region has 12 residues. Per germline, CDR1 LGHDT and CDR2 YNNKEL (reference sequence). Deletions cut 4 bases from V and 7 bases from J, with 10 bases between. This chain's CDR3 is CASSPGTFEAFF. Here the CDR3 DNA reads TGTGCCAGCAGCCCGGGCACTTTTGAAGCTTTCTTT.